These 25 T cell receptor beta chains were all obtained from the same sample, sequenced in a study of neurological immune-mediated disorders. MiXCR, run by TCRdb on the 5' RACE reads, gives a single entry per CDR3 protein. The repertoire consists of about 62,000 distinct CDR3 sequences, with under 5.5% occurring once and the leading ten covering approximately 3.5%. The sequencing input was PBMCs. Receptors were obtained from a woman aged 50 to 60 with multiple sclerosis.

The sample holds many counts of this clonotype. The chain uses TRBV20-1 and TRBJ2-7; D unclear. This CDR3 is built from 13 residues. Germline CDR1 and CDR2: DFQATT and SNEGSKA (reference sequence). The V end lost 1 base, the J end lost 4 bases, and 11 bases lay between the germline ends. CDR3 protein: CSARVTLTYEQYF. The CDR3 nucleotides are TGCAGTGCTAGAGTGACCCTTACTTACGAGCAGTACTTC.

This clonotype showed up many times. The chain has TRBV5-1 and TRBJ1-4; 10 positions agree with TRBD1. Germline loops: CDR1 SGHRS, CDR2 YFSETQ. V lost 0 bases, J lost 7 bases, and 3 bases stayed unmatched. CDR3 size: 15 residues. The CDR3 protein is CASSLGQGATEKLFF. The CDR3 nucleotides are TGCGCCAGCAGCTTGGGACAGGGGGCGACTGAAAAACTGTTTTTT.

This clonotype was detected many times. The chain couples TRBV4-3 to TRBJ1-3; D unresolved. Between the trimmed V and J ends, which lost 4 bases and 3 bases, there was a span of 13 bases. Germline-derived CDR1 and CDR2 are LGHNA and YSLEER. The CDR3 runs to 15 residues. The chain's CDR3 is CASSLSARDGNTIYF. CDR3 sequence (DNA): TGCGCCAGCAGCCTTAGTGCCCGGGATGGAAACACCATATATTTT.

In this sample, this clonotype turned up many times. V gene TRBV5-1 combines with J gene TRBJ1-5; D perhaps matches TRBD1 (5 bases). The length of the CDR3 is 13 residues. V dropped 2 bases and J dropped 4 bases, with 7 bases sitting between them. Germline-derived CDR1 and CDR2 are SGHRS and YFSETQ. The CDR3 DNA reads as TGCGCCAGCAGCTTCGAGGGGAATCAGCCCCAGCATTTT. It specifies CASSFEGNQPQHF.

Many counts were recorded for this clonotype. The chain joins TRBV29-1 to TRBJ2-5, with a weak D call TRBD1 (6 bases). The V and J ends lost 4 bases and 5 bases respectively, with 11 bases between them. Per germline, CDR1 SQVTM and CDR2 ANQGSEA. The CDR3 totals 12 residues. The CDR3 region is CSVVQGSETQYF. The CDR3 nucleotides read TGCAGCGTTGTTCAGGGGTCCGAGACCCAGTACTTC.

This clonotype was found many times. The CDR3 loop is CASTSDRGNALNTEAFF. The CDR3 bases are TGTGCCAGCACTTCCGACAGGGGTAATGCCTTGAACACTGAAGCTTTCTTT. The chain joins TRBV6-5 to TRBJ1-1, with TRBD1 matching 8 bases. Unmatched junction bases numbered 13, after V lost 7 bases and J lost 0 bases. This CDR3 has 17 amino acids. CDR1 and CDR2 from the germline V gene are MNHEY and SVGAGI.

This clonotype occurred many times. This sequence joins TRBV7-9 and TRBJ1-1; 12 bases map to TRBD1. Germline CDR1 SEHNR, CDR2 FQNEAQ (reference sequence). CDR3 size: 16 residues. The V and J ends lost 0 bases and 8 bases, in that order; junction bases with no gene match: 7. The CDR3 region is CASSLAGQGASTEAFF. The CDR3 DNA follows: TGTGCCAGCAGCTTAGCGGGACAGGGGGCGAGTACGGAAGCTTTCTTT.

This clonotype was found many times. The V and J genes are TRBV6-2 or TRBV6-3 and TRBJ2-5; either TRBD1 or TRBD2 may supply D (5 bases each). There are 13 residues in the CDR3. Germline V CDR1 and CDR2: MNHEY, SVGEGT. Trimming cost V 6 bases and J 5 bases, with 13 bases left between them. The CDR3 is CASSGAPEETQYF. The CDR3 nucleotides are TGTGCCAGCAGCGGGGCGCCGGAGGAGACCCAGTACTTC.

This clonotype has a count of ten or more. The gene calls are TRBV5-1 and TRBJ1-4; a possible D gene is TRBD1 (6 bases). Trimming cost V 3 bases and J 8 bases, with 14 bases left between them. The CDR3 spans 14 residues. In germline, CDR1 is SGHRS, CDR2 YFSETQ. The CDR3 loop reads CASSSQGTGEKLFF. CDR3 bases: TGCGCCAGCAGCTCTCAGGGGACGGGAGAAAAACTGTTTTTT.

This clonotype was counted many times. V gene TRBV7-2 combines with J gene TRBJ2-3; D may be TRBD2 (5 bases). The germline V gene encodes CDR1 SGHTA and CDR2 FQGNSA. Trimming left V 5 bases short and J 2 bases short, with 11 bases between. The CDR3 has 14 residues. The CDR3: CASSPGSYTDTQYF. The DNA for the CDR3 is TGTGCCAGCAGCCCGGGATCGTACACAGATACGCAGTATTTT.

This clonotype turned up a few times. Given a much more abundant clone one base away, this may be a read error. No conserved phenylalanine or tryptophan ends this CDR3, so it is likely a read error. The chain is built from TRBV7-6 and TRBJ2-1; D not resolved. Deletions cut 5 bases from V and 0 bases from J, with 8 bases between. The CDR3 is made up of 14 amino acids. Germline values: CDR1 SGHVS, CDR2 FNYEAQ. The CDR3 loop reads CASSPASSYNEQFY. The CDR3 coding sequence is TGTGCCAGCAGCCCTGCCAGCTCCTACAATGAGCAGTTCTAC.

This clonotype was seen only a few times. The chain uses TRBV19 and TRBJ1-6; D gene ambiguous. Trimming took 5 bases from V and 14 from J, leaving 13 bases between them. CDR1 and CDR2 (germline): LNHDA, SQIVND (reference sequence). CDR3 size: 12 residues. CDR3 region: CASSAAVGSLHF. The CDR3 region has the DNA TGTGCCAGTAGTGCCGCCGTGGGGTCCCTCCACTTT.

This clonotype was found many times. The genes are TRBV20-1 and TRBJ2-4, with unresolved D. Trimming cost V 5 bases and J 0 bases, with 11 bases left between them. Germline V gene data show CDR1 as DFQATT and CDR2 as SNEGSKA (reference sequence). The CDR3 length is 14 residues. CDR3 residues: CSAAGPLAKNIQYF. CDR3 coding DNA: TGCAGTGCTGCCGGACCCTTAGCCAAAAACATTCAGTACTTC.

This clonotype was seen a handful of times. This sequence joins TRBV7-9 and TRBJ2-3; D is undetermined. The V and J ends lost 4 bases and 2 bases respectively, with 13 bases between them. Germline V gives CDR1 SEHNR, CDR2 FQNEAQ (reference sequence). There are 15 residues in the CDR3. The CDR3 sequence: CASSSRLETTDTQYF. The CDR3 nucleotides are TGTGCCAGCAGCTCCCGACTCGAAACCACAGATACGCAGTATTTT.

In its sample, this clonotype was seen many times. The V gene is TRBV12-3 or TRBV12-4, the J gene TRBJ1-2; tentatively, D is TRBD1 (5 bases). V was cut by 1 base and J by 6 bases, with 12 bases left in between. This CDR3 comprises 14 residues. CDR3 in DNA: TGTGCCAGCAGTTTAGACCAGGGAGGAGATGGCTACACCTTC. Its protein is CASSLDQGGDGYTF.

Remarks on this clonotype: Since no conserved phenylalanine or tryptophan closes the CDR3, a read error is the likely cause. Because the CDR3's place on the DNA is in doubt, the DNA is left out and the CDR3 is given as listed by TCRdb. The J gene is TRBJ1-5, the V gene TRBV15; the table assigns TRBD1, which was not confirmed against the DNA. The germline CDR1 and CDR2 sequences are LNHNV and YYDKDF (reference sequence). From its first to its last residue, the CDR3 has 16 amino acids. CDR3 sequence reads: CATSRISTGTSWPQNI.

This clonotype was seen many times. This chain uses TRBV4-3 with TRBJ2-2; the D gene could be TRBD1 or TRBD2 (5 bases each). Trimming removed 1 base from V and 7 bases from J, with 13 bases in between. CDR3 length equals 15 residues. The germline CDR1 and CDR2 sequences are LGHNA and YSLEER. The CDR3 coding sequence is TGCGCCAGCAGCCAAGTATGGGGGAAGGGCGGGGAGCTGTTTTTT. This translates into CASSQVWGKGGELFF.

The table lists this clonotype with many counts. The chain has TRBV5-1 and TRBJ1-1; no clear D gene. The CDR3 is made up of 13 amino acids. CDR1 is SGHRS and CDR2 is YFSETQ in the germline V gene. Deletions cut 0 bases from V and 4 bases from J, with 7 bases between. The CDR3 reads CASSLAEATEAFF. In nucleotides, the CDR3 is TGCGCCAGCAGCTTGGCGGAGGCCACTGAAGCTTTCTTT.

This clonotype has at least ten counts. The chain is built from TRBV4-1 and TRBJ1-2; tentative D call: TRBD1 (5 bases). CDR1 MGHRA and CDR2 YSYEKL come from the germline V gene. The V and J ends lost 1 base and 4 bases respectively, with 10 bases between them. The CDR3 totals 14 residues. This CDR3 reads CASSQGETAYGYTF. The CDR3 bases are TGCGCCAGCAGCCAAGGAGAGACAGCCTATGGCTACACCTTC.

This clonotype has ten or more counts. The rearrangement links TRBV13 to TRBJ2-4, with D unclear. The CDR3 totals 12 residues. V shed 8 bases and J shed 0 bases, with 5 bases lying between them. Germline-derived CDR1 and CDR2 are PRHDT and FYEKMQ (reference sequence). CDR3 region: CASSAAKNIQYF. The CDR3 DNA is TGTGCCAGCTCGGCAGCCAAAAACATTCAGTACTTC. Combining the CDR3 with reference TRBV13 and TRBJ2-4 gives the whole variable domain AAGVIQSPRHLIKEKRETATLKCYPIPRHDTVYWYQQGPGQDPQFLISFYEKMQSDKGSIPDRFSAQQFSDYHSELNMSSLELGDSALYFCASSAAKNIQYFGAGTRLSVL.

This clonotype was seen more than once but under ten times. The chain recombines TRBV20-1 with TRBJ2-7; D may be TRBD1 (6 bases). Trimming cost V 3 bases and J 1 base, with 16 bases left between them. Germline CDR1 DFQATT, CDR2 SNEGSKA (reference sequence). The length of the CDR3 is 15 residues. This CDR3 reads CSASRNRAWSYEQYV. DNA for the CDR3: TGCAGTGCTAGCAGAAACAGGGCATGGTCCTACGAGCAGTACGTC.

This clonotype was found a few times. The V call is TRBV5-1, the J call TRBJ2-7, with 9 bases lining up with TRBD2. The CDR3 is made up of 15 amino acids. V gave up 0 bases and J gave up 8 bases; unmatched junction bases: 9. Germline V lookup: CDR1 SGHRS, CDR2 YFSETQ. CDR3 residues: CASSLGSGGTEKQYF. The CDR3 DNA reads TGCGCCAGCAGCTTGGGGAGCGGGGGGACGGAGAAGCAGTACTTC.

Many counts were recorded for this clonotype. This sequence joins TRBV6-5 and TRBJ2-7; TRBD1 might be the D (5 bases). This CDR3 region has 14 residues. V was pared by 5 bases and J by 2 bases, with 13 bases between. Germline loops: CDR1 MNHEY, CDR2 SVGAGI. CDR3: CASSPQGPAYEQYV. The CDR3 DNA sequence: TGTGCCAGCAGTCCCCAGGGTCCGGCCTACGAGCAGTACGTC.

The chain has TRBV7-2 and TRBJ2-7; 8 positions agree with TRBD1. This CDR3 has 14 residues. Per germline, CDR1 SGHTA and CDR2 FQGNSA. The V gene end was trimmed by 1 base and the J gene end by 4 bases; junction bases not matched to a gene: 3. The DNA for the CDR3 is TGTGCCAGCAGCTTAGTAGGACAGGGATACGAGCAGTACTTC. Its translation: CASSLVGQGYEQYF.

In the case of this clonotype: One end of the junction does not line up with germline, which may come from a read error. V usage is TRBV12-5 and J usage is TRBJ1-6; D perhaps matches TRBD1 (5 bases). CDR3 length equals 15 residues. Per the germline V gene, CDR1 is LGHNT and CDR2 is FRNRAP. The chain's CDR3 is CASGLVQAADSPLNF. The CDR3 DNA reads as TGTGCTAGTGGTTTGGTACAGGCGGCGGATTCACCCCTCAACTTT.